This TCR beta chain was captured in a study of T cell changes during pregnancy in multiple sclerosis. J was trimmed by 2 bases and V by 7 bases; bases with no gene match: 2. CDR3 length: 12 residues. Germline lookup yields CDR1 MDHEN and CDR2 SYDVKM. Sequencing used immunoSEQ multiplex PCR; TCRdb keeps in-frame clones, though not all of them. The sample contains roughly 100,000 clones, 75% to 95% of which appear only once. The source material was peripheral blood, sampled before pregnancy. The genes are TRBV28 and TRBJ2-7; 7 bases map to TRBD1. This receptor was obtained from a female donor with multiple sclerosis, enrolled in a pregnancy study. CDR3 loop: CASTGTAYEQYF. CDR3 nucleotide sequence: TGTGCCAGCACTGGGACAGCCTACGAGCAGTACTTC.